This T cell receptor (beta chain) was sequenced for a study of T cells in Graves' hyperthyroidism and ophthalmopathy. Germline-derived CDR1 and CDR2 are SGDLS and YYNGEE. V trimming: 2 bases; J trimming: 5 bases; junction bases outside the gene matches: 8. The CDR3 is 16 amino acids. RNA transcripts were the template for amplifying TCR beta CDR3 regions. In the first-round RT-PCR of the TCR CDR3, the HTBI primer set was used. Using its own MiXCR run on the multiplex PCR reads, TCRdb lists one record per CDR3 protein. The sample lists fewer than 400,000 distinct CDR3 sequences; over 15% were seen once. Only a few counts were recorded for this clonotype. Patients between 18 and 65 years old had hyperthyroidism, newly diagnosed and lasting under 2 months.

This chain uses TRBV9 with TRBJ2-1, with TRBD1 matching 9 bases. Sequencing was done on a sample of blood. This clonotype was obtained from a man aged 25-40 years with Graves' hyperthyroidism. CDR3 amino acids: CASSVPGTGTNNEQFF. DNA of the CDR3: TGTGCCAGCAGCGTTCCCGGGACAGGGACAAACAATGAGCAGTTCTTC.